The 18 T cell receptor beta chains in this list originate from one sample, sequenced in a study of identical twins. TCRdb re-called the 5' RACE reads with MiXCR, one entry per CDR3 protein. The sample has hundreds of thousands of distinct CDR3 sequences, around a tenth seen once; the top ten hold 5% to 6.5%. The sample taken for sequencing was memory (CD45RO+) T cells sorted from blood. The source is a young woman in good health.

This clonotype was seen repeatedly, ten times or more. This chain uses TRBV29-1 with TRBJ2-5; 8 bases fit TRBD2. The CDR3 consists of 16 residues. CDR1 and CDR2 from the germline V gene are SQVTM and ANQGSEA. The V and J ends lost 5 bases and 0 bases, in that order; junction bases with no gene match: 11. CDR3 coding DNA: TGCAGCGTTTTAGGCATAGCGGGACCTTACCAAGAGACCCAGTACTTC. It encodes CSVLGIAGPYQETQYF. The variable domain in full, with the rest retrieved from reference TRBV29-1 and TRBJ2-5, is SAVISQKPSRDICQRGTSLTIQCQVDSQVTMMFWYRQQPGQSLTLIATANQGSEATYESGFVIDKFPISRPNLTFSTLTVSNMSPEDSSIYLCSVLGIAGPYQETQYFGPGTRLLVL.

The rearrangement uses TRBV3-1 and TRBJ2-7; D assignment may be TRBD1 or TRBD2 (5 bases each). This CDR3 region has 17 residues. Germline assignment: CDR1 LGHDT and CDR2 YNNKEL (reference sequence). Trimming cost V 2 bases and J 5 bases, with 22 bases left between them. The CDR3 protein is CASSQPSRGSGEDEQYF. CDR3 nucleotides: TGTGCCAGCAGCCAACCGTCACGGGGCTCCGGAGAGGACGAGCAGTACTTC.

In this sample, this clonotype turned up a few times. This chain links TRBV5-6 with TRBJ2-1; 9 nucleotides match TRBD1. Trimming removed 4 bases from V and 7 bases from J; junction bases left unmatched: 6. The CDR3 is 14 residues long. From germline, CDR1 is SGHDT and CDR2 YYEEEE. CDR3 sequence: CASSRTGELNEQFF. The CDR3 DNA follows: TGTGCCAGCAGCCGGACAGGGGAATTAAATGAGCAGTTCTTC.

This clonotype has a handful of counts. CDR3 coding DNA: TGTGCCAGCAGTTGGGCAGATGAAAAACTGTTTTTT. Translated: CASSWADEKLFF. This sequence joins TRBV12-3 or TRBV12-4 and TRBJ1-4, with D hard to call. The length of the CDR3 is 12 residues. Trimming removed 4 bases at V and 6 bases at J, with 6 bases between.

This clonotype was seen at least ten times. J is TRBJ2-1 and V is TRBV29-1; D is undetermined. CDR3 length equals 14 residues. The V end was cut by 6 bases, the J end by 0 bases, with 12 bases between. The germline CDR1 and CDR2 sequences are SQVTM and ANQGSEA. CDR3 region: CSVLHMFSYNEQFF. The CDR3 bases are TGCAGCGTCCTCCATATGTTCTCCTACAATGAGCAGTTCTTC.

The J gene is TRBJ2-3, the V gene TRBV27; D is ambiguous. Germline assignment: CDR1 MNHEY and CDR2 SMNVEV (reference sequence). V lost 5 bases and J lost 4, with 19 bases in between. This CDR3 spans 16 amino acids. CDR3 nucleotides: TGTGCCAGCAGTCCATACCCTCAACGGATCCCAGATACGCAGTATTTT. Translation: CASSPYPQRIPDTQYF.

This clonotype was counted only a few times. V gene TRBV15 combines with J gene TRBJ2-2; 11 bases fit TRBD2. CDR3 size: 16 residues. Germline V gene data show CDR1 as LNHNV and CDR2 as YYDKDF (reference sequence). J lost 4 bases, V lost 2 bases, and 3 bases had no gene match. The CDR3 DNA is TGTGCCACCAGCAGACCCGGGACTAGCGGCACCGGGGAGCTGTTTTTT. Translating it yields CATSRPGTSGTGELFF. The full variable domain, rest sourced from reference TRBV15 and TRBJ2-2, is DAMVIQNPRYQVTQFGKPVTLSCSQTLNHNVMYWYQQKSSQAPKLLFHYYDKDFNNEADTPDNFQSRRPNTSFCFLDIRSPGLGDTAMYLCATSRPGTSGTGELFFGEGSRLTVL.

This clonotype was counted only a few times. J is TRBJ2-1 and V is TRBV9; D possibly uses TRBD1 or TRBD2 (5 bases each). The CDR3 loop spans 16 amino acids. V was pared by 3 bases and J by 1 base, with 14 bases between. CDR1 SGDLS and CDR2 YYNGEE come from the germline V gene. The CDR3 DNA is TGTGCCAGCAGCGCCCCCGTGGGGACGTCCTACAATGAGCAGTTCTTC. Its protein is CASSAPVGTSYNEQFF.

The gene calls are TRBV29-1 and TRBJ1-1; 8 bases are a match to TRBD1. The CDR3 has 13 amino acids. J lost 3 bases, V lost 5 bases, and 5 bases had no gene match. Looked up from germline, CDR1 is SQVTM and CDR2 is ANQGSEA. The CDR3 reads CSVSGGLYTEAFF. The DNA of the CDR3 is TGCAGCGTTTCAGGGGGCTTATACACTGAAGCTTTCTTT.

Only a few counts were recorded for this clonotype. The chain combines TRBV11-3 with TRBJ1-6; 10 positions agree with TRBD1. Germline CDR1 is SGHNT and CDR2 is YENEEA. The CDR3 sequence is 16 residues long. V trimming: 5 bases; J trimming: 7 bases; junction bases outside the gene matches: 8. CDR3 amino acids: CASSPDRGQGNSPLHF. The CDR3, as DNA: TGTGCCAGCAGCCCCGATAGGGGACAGGGGAATTCACCCCTCCACTTT.

The rearrangement links TRBV18 to TRBJ2-7; 8 bases are a match to TRBD2. There are 13 residues in the CDR3. CDR1 is KGHSH, CDR2 LQKENI, per germline. V gave up 5 bases and J gave up 1 base; unmatched junction bases: 1. The CDR3 sequence is CASSVAGSYEQYF. Written as DNA, the CDR3 is TGTGCCAGCTCAGTAGCGGGGTCCTACGAGCAGTACTTC.

The table lists this clonotype with a few counts. The chain combines TRBV7-2 with TRBJ2-1; D uncertain. The germline CDR1 and CDR2 sequences are SGHTA and FQGNSA. The CDR3 extends over 13 amino acids. The V end was cut by 1 base, the J end by 10 bases, with 11 bases between. CDR3 sequence (DNA): TGTGCCAGCAGCTTAGATCCCGAAGGGGAGCAGTTCTTC. Translation gives CASSLDPEGEQFF.

This clonotype was counted ten times or more. This chain joins TRBV5-5 and TRBJ2-5, with 8 bases aligning to TRBD2. The ends lost 7 bases at V and 5 bases at J; junction bases unmatched: 13. CDR1 is SGHKS, CDR2 YYEKEE, per germline (reference sequence). The CDR3 runs 15 residues. The CDR3, as DNA: TGTGCCAGCGGTCGGGGGGGACAACCTTCGGAGACCCAGTACTTC. Residues: CASGRGGQPSETQYF.

This clonotype was seen more than once but under ten times. The CDR3 here is CASSFSQTDTQYF. Here the CDR3 DNA reads TGTGCCAGCAGCTTCTCCCAGACAGATACGCAGTATTTT. V and J are TRBV7-2 and TRBJ2-3, with D hard to call. Germline CDR1 is SGHTA and CDR2 is FQGNSA. CDR3 length equals 13 residues. Trimming cost V 3 bases and J 3 bases, with 7 bases left between them.

V usage is TRBV2 and J usage is TRBJ2-7; tentatively, D is TRBD1 (6 bases). V was cut by 4 bases and J by 9 bases, with 7 bases left in between. CDR1 SNHLY and CDR2 FYNNEI come from the germline V gene. The CDR3 runs 10 residues. The CDR3 DNA reads TGTGCCAGCAGTGGGGGGCGGCAGTACTTC. This gives the protein CASSGGRQYF.

The chain recombines TRBV10-3 with TRBJ1-1; maybe TRBD1 (5 bases). Trimming took off 4 bases at V and 4 bases at J, with 10 bases between the two ends. From germline, CDR1 is ENHRY and CDR2 SYGVKD. The CDR3 has 13 residues. The CDR3 nucleotides read TGTGCCATCAGTGCCAGGGAAGGCACTGAAGCTTTCTTT. Translation: CAISAREGTEAFF.

This chain's CDR3 is CASGGSKDQPQHF. The CDR3 DNA follows: TGTGCCTCGGGGGGGTCAAAGGATCAGCCCCAGCATTTT. The chain couples TRBV7-9 to TRBJ1-5; D is perhaps TRBD1 (5 bases). V lost 11 bases and J 5 bases, leaving 16 bases between the germline ends. Germline CDR1 SEHNR, CDR2 FQNEAQ (reference sequence). The CDR3 covers 13 residues.

This clonotype was seen a handful of times. The rearrangement uses TRBV20-1 and TRBJ2-7, with D uncertain. This CDR3 has 12 amino acids. Germline V gives CDR1 DFQATT, CDR2 SNEGSKA (reference sequence). Trimming removed 3 bases from V and 5 bases from J, with 11 bases in between. The DNA for the CDR3 is TGCAGTGCTAGTGGCAGGACCCACGAGCAGTACTTC. Translated: CSASGRTHEQYF.